This TCR beta chain was recorded in a study of T cell repertoires in cytomegalovirus infection. About the research overall: Used in the study were CMV epitopes, some recently identified and HLA-C-restricted, others well-studied and HLA-B-restricted. An indication of both CMV infection and matching HLA type came from public TCR beta signatures.

TCRdb re-called the reads through MiXCR, storing one row per CDR3 protein. The top ten hold around an eighth of the sample, which has approximately 910,000 distinct CDR3 sequences, 25% to 40% seen once. With 5 bases removed from V and 6 bases from J, the gap between germline ends came to 7 bases. This CDR3 comprises 12 residues. CDR1 and CDR2 (germline): SEHNR, FQNEAQ (reference sequence). Regarding this clonotype: The antigen remains unidentified.

This receptor was obtained from a human donor in good health (CMV status not recorded). Some clones in this sample may be carry-over from other donors' samples. The chain links TRBV7-9 to TRBJ2-2; D is unclear. The sample consisted of cultured CD8+ T cells from PBMCs, taken from culture after CMV antigen stimulation. The CDR3 region is CASSPQAGELFF. The CDR3 coding sequence is TGTGCCAGCAGCCCCCAGGCCGGGGAGCTGTTTTTT.